A single sample gave rise to the 18 T cell receptor beta chains below, sequenced in a study of T cell repertoires in ileal Crohn's disease. This table comes from immunoSEQ multiplex PCR, and its TCRdb copy is limited to in-frame clones, with some not included. The table has thousands of clones, roughly 87% seen once. The material sequenced was ileal tissue. The source of these receptors is an adult with Crohn's disease.

The chain uses TRBV5-4 and TRBJ2-7; D may correspond to TRBD1 or TRBD2 (5 bases each). The CDR3 spans 16 residues. Trimming took off 6 bases at V and 2 bases at J, with 21 bases between the two ends. Germline V gene lookup returns CDR1 SGHNT and CDR2 YYREEE (reference sequence). CDR3 in DNA: TGTGCCAGCACCCGAGGAGGATCTACAGGAGCCTACGAGCAGTACTTC. Translation gives CASTRGGSTGAYEQYF.

This chain uses TRBV15 with TRBJ1-2; tentatively, D is TRBD1 (6 bases). CDR1 and CDR2 from the germline V gene are LNHNV and YYDKDF (reference sequence). CDR3 size: 14 residues. V gave up 4 bases and J gave up 3 bases, with 12 bases separating them. The DNA for the CDR3 is TGTGCCACCAGCACTGGACAGAACCACTATGGCTACACCTTC. Translated: CATSTGQNHYGYTF.

The chain couples TRBV25-1 to TRBJ1-2; 12 bases are shared with TRBD1. Trimming removed 4 bases from V and 7 bases from J; junction bases left unmatched: 7. This CDR3 contains 15 residues. Germline V gene data show CDR1 as MGHDK and CDR2 as SYGVNS. The CDR3 region is CASSVRDRGRGGYTF. In DNA, the CDR3 is TGTGCCAGCAGTGTTCGGGACAGGGGGCGCGGTGGCTACACCTTC.

V gene TRBV11-2 combines with J gene TRBJ1-1; a weak D match, TRBD1 (5 bases). Germline assignment: CDR1 SGHAT and CDR2 FQNNGV. The ends were cut back, 4 bases at V and 4 bases at J, with 13 bases in the middle. This CDR3 has 14 amino acids. The CDR3 reads CASSSGWGGTEAFF. In DNA form, the CDR3 reads TGTGCCAGCAGCTCGGGATGGGGCGGCACTGAAGCTTTCTTT. The variable domain in full, with the rest retrieved from reference TRBV11-2 and TRBJ1-1, is EAGVAQSPRYKIIEKRQSVAFWCNPISGHATLYWYQQILGQGPKLLIQFQNNGVVDDSQLPKDRFSAERLKGVDSTLKIQPAKLEDSAVYLCASSSGWGGTEAFFGQGTRLTVV.

The chain is built from TRBV6-5 and TRBJ1-1; D ambiguous. Germline CDR1 is MNHEY and CDR2 is SVGAGI. This CDR3 contains 14 residues. Trimming removed 0 bases at V and 0 bases at J, with 5 bases between. The CDR3, as DNA: TGTGCCAGCAGTTACTCGCAGATGAACACTGAAGCTTTCTTT. It yields the protein CASSYSQMNTEAFF.

This chain uses TRBV30 with TRBJ2-2; maybe TRBD2 (5 bases). V was clipped by 1 base and J by 6 bases, with 15 bases between them. Germline V gives CDR1 GTSNPN, CDR2 SVGIG (reference sequence). CDR3 size: 15 residues. The CDR3 nucleotides are TGTGCCTGGAGTGCTCAATTGGGTAGCGCCGGGGAGCTGTTTTTT. Translating gives CAWSAQLGSAGELFF.

The chain couples TRBV27 to TRBJ2-1; TRBD1 matches at 8 bases. The V gene end was trimmed by 8 bases and the J gene end by 6 bases; junction bases not matched to a gene: 9. Germline values: CDR1 MNHEY, CDR2 SMNVEV (reference sequence). The CDR3 is 14 residues long. CDR3 coding DNA: TGTGCCAGCGCGACAGGGGTCATCGGCAATGAGCAGTTCTTC. Translated: CASATGVIGNEQFF.

This chain links TRBV5-4 with TRBJ1-5; 8 nucleotides agree with TRBD1. V gave up 4 bases and J gave up 4 bases; unmatched junction bases: 7. Germline CDR1 SGHNT, CDR2 YYREEE (reference sequence). The CDR3 is 15 residues long. The CDR3 DNA is TGTGCCAGCAGCCAGGACAGGGAGTTGAATCAGCCCCAGCATTTT. Translation: CASSQDRELNQPQHF.

This clone has only a few counts. The rearrangement links TRBV4-1 to TRBJ1-6; TRBD1 matches at 8 bases. In germline, CDR1 is MGHRA, CDR2 YSYEKL. J was trimmed by 10 bases and V by 1 base; bases with no gene match: 6. The CDR3 covers 15 residues. Written as DNA, the CDR3 is TGCGCCAGCAGCCAAGGGGCAGGGGGCGAGTCACCCCTCCACTTT. Its translation: CASSQGAGGESPLHF.

The J gene is TRBJ1-3, the V gene TRBV7-9; possible D gene TRBD1, 5 bases. The V gene lost 7 bases and the J gene lost 3 bases, with 13 bases spanning the gap. CDR3 length: 14 residues. The germline V gene has CDR1 SEHNR and CDR2 FQNEAQ (reference sequence). The CDR3 spells CASTSTARGNTIYF. DNA for the CDR3: TGTGCCAGCACCTCGACAGCGCGTGGAAACACCATATATTTT.

This chain links TRBV30 with TRBJ2-2, with D maybe TRBD2 (6 bases). The CDR3 length is 16 residues. Germline V lookup: CDR1 GTSNPN, CDR2 SVGIG (reference sequence). V shed 0 bases and J shed 4 bases, with 15 bases lying between them. The CDR3 DNA reads as TGTGCCTGGAGTGTACTGGGAGGACGCAGCACCGGGGAGCTGTTTTTT. It encodes CAWSVLGGRSTGELFF.

V and J are TRBV27 and TRBJ1-2; 9 nucleotides line up with TRBD1. CDR1 MNHEY and CDR2 SMNVEV come from the germline V gene (reference sequence). With V trimmed by 2 bases and J by 8 bases, 9 bases remained unmatched. The CDR3 covers 15 residues. The CDR3 coding sequence is TGTGCCAGCAGTTTAACCCACGGGACAGGGCGAGGCTACACCTTC. This encodes CASSLTHGTGRGYTF.

The V call is TRBV28, the J call TRBJ2-1, with a weak D call TRBD2 (5 bases). Germline loops: CDR1 MDHEN, CDR2 SYDVKM. The CDR3 is made up of 15 amino acids. V lost 2 bases and J 6 bases, leaving 14 bases between the germline ends. CDR3 DNA sequence: TGTGCCAGCAGTTTACCACTCGCCGAGGGCAATGAGCAGTTCTTC. Its protein is CASSLPLAEGNEQFF.

This clone is a singleton in its sample. The chain recombines TRBV30 with TRBJ1-4; D is unclear. The V gene lost 1 base and the J gene lost 4 bases, with 10 bases spanning the gap. The CDR3 has 14 residues. Germline assignment: CDR1 GTSNPN and CDR2 SVGIG (reference sequence). DNA for the CDR3: TGTGCCTGGAGTGCCCGGGCCAGTAATGAAAAACTGTTTTTT. It codes for CAWSARASNEKLFF. The variable domain in full, completed from reference TRBV30 and TRBJ1-4, reads SQTIHQWPATLVQPVGSPLSLECTVEGTSNPNLYWYRQAAGRGLQLLFYSVGIGQISSEVPQNLSASRPQDRQFILSSKKLLLSDSGFYLCAWSARASNEKLFFGSGTQLSVL.

The chain links TRBV30 to TRBJ2-7; D is unclear. Germline CDR1 is GTSNPN and CDR2 is SVGIG (reference sequence). V was trimmed by 0 bases and J by 5 bases, leaving 8 bases between them. The CDR3 has 12 amino acids. Here the CDR3 reads CAWSVGRDEQYF. CDR3 DNA sequence: TGTGCCTGGAGTGTGGGCAGAGACGAGCAGTACTTC.

This clone was picked up one time. V usage is TRBV21-1 and J usage is TRBJ2-1; the DNA was not compared with TRBD2, the D call given in the table. TRBV21-1 is shown as a pseudogene. The CDR3 has 15 residues. CDR3 DNA: TGTGCCAGCAGCAAGTTCACGGGAGTTAACGTTGAGCAGTTCTTC. Protein sequence: CASSKFTGVNVEQFF.

The CDR3 region is CASSQSYGYTF. Here the CDR3 DNA reads TGCGCCAGCAGTCAATCATATGGCTACACCTTC. The V and J genes are TRBV23-1 and TRBJ1-2, with D unresolved. TRBV23-1 is an ORF for which the function is uncertain. This CDR3 region has 11 residues. V lost 0 bases and J 5 bases, leaving 1 base between the germline ends.

For the CDR3, the DNA is TGTGCCAGCAGCAAAGGGACAGGAAAAAACGAGCAGTACTTC. Translating it yields CASSKGTGKNEQYF. The chain employs TRBV5-8 and TRBJ2-7; 8 nucleotides align to TRBD1. Germline values: CDR1 SGHTS, CDR2 YDEGEE. The CDR3 length is 14 residues. V trimming: 4 bases; J trimming: 5 bases; junction bases outside the gene matches: 8.